Listed below are T cell receptor beta chains from one sample, sequenced in a study of shared clonotypes between healthy human individuals. Method: immunoSEQ multiplex PCR; TCRdb's copy keeps in-frame clones and lacks some. The sample records roughly 220,000 clones, 60% to 80% being singletons. The source material was memory CD4+ T cells sorted from blood. The source is a young man in good health. The CDR3 runs from the conserved cysteine through the conserved F or W. A D gene is named only where the DNA matches it firmly. Clone size appears in some rows only: once, few, many, or a class for an expanded clone.

j_call | v_call | d_call | clone_size | cdr3_nt | cdr3_aa
TRBJ2-7 | TRBV6-5 | TRBD1 | - | TGTGCCAGCAGTTACGACAGGGGCTACGAGCAGTACTTC | CASSYDRGYEQYF
TRBJ1-1 | TRBV18 | - | - | TGTGCCAGCTCACCAATCGGACTCATGAACACTGAAGCTTTCTTT | CASSPIGLMNTEAFF
TRBJ1-2 | TRBV27 | - | - | TGTGCGGGGCACCCGGGTGGCTACACCTTC | CAGHPGGYTF
TRBJ1-5 | TRBV7-2 | - | - | TGTGCCAGCAGCGCCCAACAGGGAGCGGTCAATCAGCCCCAGCATTTT | CASSAQQGAVNQPQHF
TRBJ2-2 | TRBV5-4 | TRBD1 | few | TGTGCCAGCAGCCCACGGACAGGGGTGGTCGGGGAGCTGTTTTTT | CASSPRTGVVGELFF
TRBJ2-4 | TRBV7-8 | TRBD1 | - | TGTGCCAGCAGCCCCGGACAGGGATTAGCCAAAAACATTCAGTACTTC | CASSPGQGLAKNIQYF
TRBJ2-5 | TRBV5-1 | - | - | TGCGCCAGCAGGGATGCGGAAGAAGAGACCCAGTACTTC | CASRDAEEETQYF
TRBJ2-1 | TRBV2 | - | few | TGTGCCACAGGTTATAGGGAGAAGGGCAATGAGCAGTTCTTC | CATGYREKGNEQFF
TRBJ1-4 | TRBV7-9 | - | - | TGTGCCACTCAGAAGACGGCAGGGGAAGAAAAACTGTTTTTT | CATQKTAGEEKLFF
TRBJ1-4 | TRBV4-1 | TRBD1 | - | TGCGCCAGCAGCCAAGTCCGCGACAGGGCGTTAACTAATGAAAAACTGTTTTTT | CASSQVRDRALTNEKLFF
TRBJ2-1 | TRBV11-2 | TRBD1 | few | TGTGCCAGCAGTCCGACAGGGTTCAATGAGCAGTTCTTC | CASSPTGFNEQFF
TRBJ2-1 | TRBV9 | TRBD2 | - | TGTGCCAGCAGCGTAGGGCTAGCGGGAGGGGTCGACAATGAGCAGTTCTTC | CASSVGLAGGVDNEQFF
TRBJ2-7 | TRBV6-9 | - | once | TGTGCCAGCAGTTACCTCGGCGGGATCCAGTACGAGCAGTACTTC | CASSYLGGIQYEQYF
TRBJ1-5 | TRBV2 | - | - | TGTGCCAGCAGTGTTAGTGGGGATCAGCCCCAGCATTTT | CASSVSGDQPQHF
TRBJ2-1 | TRBV6-6 | - | - | TGTGCCAGCAGTTCAAAAGGAGTGGGGAAGGACAATGAGCAGTTCTTC | CASSSKGVGKDNEQFF
TRBJ2-7 | TRBV28 | - | - | TGTGCCAGCAGTTTCTTATACGAGCAGTACTTC | CASSFLYEQYF
TRBJ2-7 | TRBV13 | - | - | TGTGCCAGCAGCTTATCTTATGCCGCCTACGAGCAGTACTTC | CASSLSYAAYEQYF
TRBJ2-7 | TRBV29-1 | TRBD1 | once | TGCAGCGTTTTAGATACCGGGACAGGGGTTTGCTACGAGCAGTACTTC | CSVLDTGTGVCYEQYF
TRBJ1-5 | TRBV28 | - | few | TGTGCCAGCAGTTGGGCGGGTAGCAATCAGCCCCAGCATTTT | CASSWAGSNQPQHF
TRBJ2-7 | TRBV7-6 | TRBD1 | - | TGTGCCAGCAGCTTAGAACACAGGGGCTACGAGCAGTACTTC | CASSLEHRGYEQYF
TRBJ2-5 | TRBV27 | - | - | TGTGCCAGCCCCAGAGGGGGGGAGACCCAGTACTTC | CASPRGGETQYF
TRBJ2-5 | TRBV29-1 | - | - | TGCAGCGTCCCGCAGGGGAGTCAAGAGACCCAGTACTTC | CSVPQGSQETQYF
TRBJ1-1 | TRBV28 | - | few | TGTGCCAGCAGACCCCGGGCAGGGACGAGCACTGAAGCTTTCTTT | CASRPRAGTSTEAFF
TRBJ1-4 | TRBV18 | - | - | TGTGCCAGCTCACCCTCAATGGGATCCAATGAAAAACTGTTTTTT | CASSPSMGSNEKLFF
TRBJ1-4 | TRBV20-1 | - | - | TGCAGTGCTGCCCTGGGAGGAAAACTGTTTTTT | CSAALGGKLFF
TRBJ2-3 | TRBV28 | - | once | TGTGCCAGCAGTCCTCTGACTCCCACAGATACGCAGTATTTT | CASSPLTPTDTQYF
TRBJ2-1 | TRBV4-1 | TRBD2 | - | TGCGCCAGCAGCCAAGGACTAGCGGGAGGTGTAGGAGGTTTGGCCTACAATGAGCAGTTCTTC | CASSQGLAGGVGGLAYNEQFF
TRBJ2-4 | TRBV29-1 | - | - | TGCAGCGCCCGGACAGTTGGGGATCTAGCCAAAAACATTCAGTACTTC | CSARTVGDLAKNIQYF
TRBJ2-1 | TRBV6-5 | TRBD1 | - | TGTGCCAGCAGTCAACCCGGGACAGCTCACAATGAGCAGTTCTTC | CASSQPGTAHNEQFF
TRBJ2-3 | TRBV10-3 | - | - | TGTGCCACCTCACGGGAAGCGGATAGCACAGATACGCAGTATTTT | CATSREADSTDTQYF
TRBJ2-7 | TRBV30 | - | - | TGTGCCTGGAGTGTTGGCCGGGGCGAGCAGTACTTC | CAWSVGRGEQYF
TRBJ2-7 | TRBV7-2 | - | - | TGTGCCAGCAGCCCTCTCGAGGGTTTGTACGAGCAGTACTTC | CASSPLEGLYEQYF
TRBJ2-7 | TRBV18 | - | - | TGTGCCAGCTCACCGACAGCCTCCTACGAGCAGTACTTC | CASSPTASYEQYF
TRBJ1-1 | TRBV28 | - | - | TGTGCCAGCAGTTTAATGATTATTCAGGGGAACACTGAAGCTTTCTTT | CASSLMIIQGNTEAFF
TRBJ1-3 | TRBV11-2 | TRBD1 | - | TGTGCCAGCAGCTCGGACAGGGGGAACACCATATATTTT | CASSSDRGNTIYF
TRBJ2-3 | TRBV5-4 | TRBD1 | - | TGTGCCAGCAGCTTGAAACAGGGGGCAGATACGCAGTATTTT | CASSLKQGADTQYF
TRBJ2-7 | TRBV5-1 | - | - | TGCGCCAGCAGCCGACTCATGACAGCTCCTTCGGAGCAGTACTTC | CASSRLMTAPSEQYF
TRBJ2-3 | TRBV5-1 | TRBD2 | few | TGCGCCAGCAGCTCCGGGACTAGCGCAGATACGCAGTATTTT | CASSSGTSADTQYF
TRBJ1-2 | TRBV20-1 | TRBD1 | - | TGCAGTGCGGGACAGTTGTATGGCTACACCTTC | CSAGQLYGYTF
TRBJ2-7 | TRBV25-1 | - | - | TGTGCCAGCAGCCTCCCCCCCCGTGACGAGCAGTACTTC | CASSLPPRDEQYF
TRBJ2-1 | TRBV19 | TRBD2 | once | TGTGCCAGTACCTCTAGCGGGAGACACTACAATGAGCAGTTCTTC | CASTSSGRHYNEQFF
TRBJ2-1 | TRBV7-3 | - | - | TGTGCCAGCAGCTTAAGGGCAACTGAGCAGTTCTTC | CASSLRATEQFF
TRBJ2-3 | TRBV4-3 | - | few | TGCGCCAGCAGCCAAGATCGGGGCAAACTCTCTAACACAGATACGCAGTATTTT | CASSQDRGKLSNTDTQYF
TRBJ1-3 | TRBV7-2 | - | - | TGTGCCAGCAGCTTAGGTCTTACGGGGGACACCATATATTTT | CASSLGLTGDTIYF
TRBJ2-3 | TRBV7-6 | TRBD2 | - | TGTGCCAGCAGCTCGGGGGGTGGGTCGGGAACGCAGTATTTT | CASSSGGGSGTQYF
TRBJ2-7 | TRBV28 | TRBD1 | few | TGTGCCAGCAGTTTTACAGGGGGAGGCTACGAGCAGTACTTC | CASSFTGGGYEQYF
TRBJ2-7 | TRBV27 | - | few | TGTGCCAGCAGTTTTAAGCCAGGGAGCTACGAGCAGTACTTC | CASSFKPGSYEQYF
TRBJ2-1 | TRBV5-4 | - | few | TGTGCCAGCAGCGCCCGTAGAGGTGAGCAGTTCTTC | CASSARRGEQFF
TRBJ2-1 | TRBV14 | TRBD1 | few | TGTGCCAGCAGCCAAGACACACCAGGGGGACACAATGAGCAGTTCTTC | CASSQDTPGGHNEQFF
TRBJ1-1 | TRBV2 | TRBD1 | - | TGTGCCAGCACGACAGGGGCAGGCACTGAAGCTTTCTTT | CASTTGAGTEAFF
TRBJ2-2 | TRBV4-3 | TRBD1 | - | TGCGCCAGCAGCCAAGGACAGGGGTTCGGGGAGCTGTTTTTT | CASSQGQGFGELFF
TRBJ1-5 | TRBV7-4 | TRBD1 | few | TGTGCCAGCAGCCTACGACAGGGGGGCAATCAGCCCCAGCATTTT | CASSLRQGGNQPQHF
TRBJ2-4 | TRBV28 | - | - | TGTGCCAGCAGTGCGATGGGAGGCAAAAACATTCAGTACTTC | CASSAMGGKNIQYF
TRBJ2-5 | TRBV5-1 | TRBD2 | few | TGCGCCAGCAGCTTGGCCCCGGGGGGCCAAGAGACCCAGTACTTC | CASSLAPGGQETQYF
TRBJ2-7 | TRBV11-2 | TRBD1 | few | TGTGCCAGCAGCTTAACGGGACAGCCCTCCTACGAGCAGTACTTC | CASSLTGQPSYEQYF